This record concerns one T cell receptor beta chain sequence. Its antigen is unknown. The data originate from a study of cytomegalovirus exposure and HLA in healthy donors. On the study more broadly: Some 85 million unique TCRs, all from HLA-typed donors, were included in an early release of the data.

Study conclusions and caveats: An analysis done earlier found most TCR beta V segments productive about 87% or about 30% of the time. Researchers reported in a later analysis that a missense DCLRE1C variant was tied to TCR beta V- and J-gene trimming.

Primers for the PCR totalled 60 Vbeta and 13 Jbeta. Produced via immunoSEQ multiplex PCR; TCRdb's table is partial and in-frame only. The table has around 260,000 clones, around 80% seen once; the top ten hold roughly 0.3%. V gave up 4 bases and J gave up 10 bases, with 14 bases separating them. The CDR3 spans 14 residues. The V gene's germline CDR1 is KGHSH and CDR2 LQKENI. The clonotype originates from a girl aged 2-15 years in good health and CMV-seronegative. The chain links TRBV18 to TRBJ1-6; no reliable D call. Specimen: PBMCs. CDR3 loop: CASSLLVSNSPLHF. CDR3 bases: TGTGCCAGCTCACTCCTGGTCTCTAACTCACCCCTCCACTTT.